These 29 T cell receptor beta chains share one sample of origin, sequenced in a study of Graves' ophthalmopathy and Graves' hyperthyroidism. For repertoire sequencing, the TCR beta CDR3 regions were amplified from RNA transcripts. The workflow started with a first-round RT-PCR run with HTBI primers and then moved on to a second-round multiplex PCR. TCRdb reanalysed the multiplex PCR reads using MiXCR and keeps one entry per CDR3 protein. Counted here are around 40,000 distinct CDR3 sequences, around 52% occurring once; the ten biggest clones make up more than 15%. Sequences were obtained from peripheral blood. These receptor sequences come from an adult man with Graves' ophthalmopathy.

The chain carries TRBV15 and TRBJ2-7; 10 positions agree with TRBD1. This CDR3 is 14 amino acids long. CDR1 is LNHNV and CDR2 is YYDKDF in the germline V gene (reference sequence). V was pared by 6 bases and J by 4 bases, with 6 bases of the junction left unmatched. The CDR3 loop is CATRKTGGRYEQYF. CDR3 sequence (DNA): TGTGCCACCAGGAAGACAGGGGGCAGGTACGAGCAGTACTTC.

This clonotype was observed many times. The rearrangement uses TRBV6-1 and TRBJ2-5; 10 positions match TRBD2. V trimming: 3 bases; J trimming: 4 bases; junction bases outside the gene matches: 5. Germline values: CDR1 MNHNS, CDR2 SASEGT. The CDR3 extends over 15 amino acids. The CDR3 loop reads CASSDIAGGLETQYF. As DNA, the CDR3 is TGTGCCAGCAGTGATATAGCGGGAGGCTTAGAGACCCAGTACTTC.

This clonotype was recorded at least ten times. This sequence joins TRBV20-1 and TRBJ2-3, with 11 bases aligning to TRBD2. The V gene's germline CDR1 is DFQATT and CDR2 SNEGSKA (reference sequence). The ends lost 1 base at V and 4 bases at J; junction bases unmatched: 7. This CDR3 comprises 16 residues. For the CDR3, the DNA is TGCAGTGCTAGAGTCAAACTAGCGGGAGTTGCAGATACGCAGTATTTT. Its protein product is CSARVKLAGVADTQYF.

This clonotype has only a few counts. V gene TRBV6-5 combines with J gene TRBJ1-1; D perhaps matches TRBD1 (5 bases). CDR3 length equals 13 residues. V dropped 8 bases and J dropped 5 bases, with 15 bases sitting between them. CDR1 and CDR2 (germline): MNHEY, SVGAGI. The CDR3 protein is CASAKQAETEAFF. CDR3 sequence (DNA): TGTGCCAGCGCTAAACAGGCAGAGACTGAAGCTTTCTTT.

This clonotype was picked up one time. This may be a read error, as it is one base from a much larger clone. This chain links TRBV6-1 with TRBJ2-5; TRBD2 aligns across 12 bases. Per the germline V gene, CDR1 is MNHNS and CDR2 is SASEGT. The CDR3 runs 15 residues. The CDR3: CATSEASGGAETQYF. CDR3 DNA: TGTGCCACCAGTGAAGCTAGCGGGGGGGCAGAGACCCAGTACTTC.

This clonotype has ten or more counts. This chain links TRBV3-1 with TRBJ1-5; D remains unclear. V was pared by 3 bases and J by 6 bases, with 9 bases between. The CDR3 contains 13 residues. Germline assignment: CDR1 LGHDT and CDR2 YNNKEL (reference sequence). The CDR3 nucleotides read TGTGCCAGCAGCCACGAGAACCTTCAGCCCCAGCATTTT. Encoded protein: CASSHENLQPQHF. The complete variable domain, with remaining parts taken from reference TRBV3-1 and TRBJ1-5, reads DTAVSQTPKYLVTQMGNDKSIKCEQNLGHDTMYWYKQDSKKFLKIMFSYNNKELIINETVPNRFSPKSPDKAHLNLHINSLELGDSAVYFCASSHENLQPQHFGDGTRLSIL.

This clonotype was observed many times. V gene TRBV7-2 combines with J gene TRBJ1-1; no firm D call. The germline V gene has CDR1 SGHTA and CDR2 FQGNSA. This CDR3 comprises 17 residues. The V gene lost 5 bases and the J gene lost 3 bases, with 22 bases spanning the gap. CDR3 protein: CASSPGSLVDFDTEAFF. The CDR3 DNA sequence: TGTGCCAGCAGCCCCGGTAGTTTAGTTGATTTTGACACTGAAGCTTTCTTT.

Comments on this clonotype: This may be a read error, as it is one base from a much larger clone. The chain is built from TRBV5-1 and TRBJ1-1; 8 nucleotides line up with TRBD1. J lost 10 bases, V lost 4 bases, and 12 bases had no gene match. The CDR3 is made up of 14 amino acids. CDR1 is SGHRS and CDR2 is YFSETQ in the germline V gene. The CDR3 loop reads CASSGAGGQVPAFF. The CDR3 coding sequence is TGCGCCAGCAGCGGGGCGGGGGGACAGGTTCCAGCTTTCTTT.

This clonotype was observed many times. CDR3 sequence: CATTQSGANVLTF. DNA for the CDR3: TGTGCCACTACCCAGTCTGGGGCCAACGTCCTGACTTTC. The rearrangement links TRBV6-2 or TRBV6-3 to TRBJ2-6, with unresolved D. CDR3 length: 13 residues. V was trimmed by 10 bases and J by 1 base, leaving 8 bases between them. Looked up from germline, CDR1 is MNHEY and CDR2 is SVGEGT.

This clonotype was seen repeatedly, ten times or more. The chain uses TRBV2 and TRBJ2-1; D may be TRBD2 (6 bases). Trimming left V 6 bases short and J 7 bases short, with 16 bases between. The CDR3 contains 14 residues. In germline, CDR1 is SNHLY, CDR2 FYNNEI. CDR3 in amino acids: CASSHPGTRNEQFF. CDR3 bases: TGTGCCAGCAGCCACCCCGGGACTCGGAATGAGCAGTTCTTC.

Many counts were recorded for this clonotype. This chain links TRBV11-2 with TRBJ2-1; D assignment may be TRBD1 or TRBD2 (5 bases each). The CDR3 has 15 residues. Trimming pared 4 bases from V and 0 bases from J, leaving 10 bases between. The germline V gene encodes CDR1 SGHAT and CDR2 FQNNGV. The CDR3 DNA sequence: TGTGCCAGCAGCTCCGGGGCTTCCTCCTACAATGAGCAGTTCTTC. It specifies CASSSGASSYNEQFF.

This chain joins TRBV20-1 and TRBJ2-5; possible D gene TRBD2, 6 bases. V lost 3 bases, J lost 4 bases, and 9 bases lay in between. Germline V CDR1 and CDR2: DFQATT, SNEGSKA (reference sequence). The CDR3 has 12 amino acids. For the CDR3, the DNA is TGCAGTGCTAGCGGGAGTTCAGAGACCCAGTACTTC. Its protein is CSASGSSETQYF.

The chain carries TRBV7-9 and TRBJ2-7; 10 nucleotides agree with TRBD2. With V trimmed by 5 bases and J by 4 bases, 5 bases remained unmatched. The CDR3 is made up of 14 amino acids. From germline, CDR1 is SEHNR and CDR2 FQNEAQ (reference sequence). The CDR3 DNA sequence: TGTGCCAGCAGCCGAAGCGGGGGGGCTTACGAGCAGTACGTC. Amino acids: CASSRSGGAYEQYV.

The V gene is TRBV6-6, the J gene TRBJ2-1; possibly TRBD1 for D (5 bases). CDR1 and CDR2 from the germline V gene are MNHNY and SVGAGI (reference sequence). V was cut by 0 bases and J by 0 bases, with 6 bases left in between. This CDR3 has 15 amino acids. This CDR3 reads CASSYSRGSYNEQFF. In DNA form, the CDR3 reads TGTGCCAGCAGTTACTCAAGGGGCTCCTACAATGAGCAGTTCTTC.

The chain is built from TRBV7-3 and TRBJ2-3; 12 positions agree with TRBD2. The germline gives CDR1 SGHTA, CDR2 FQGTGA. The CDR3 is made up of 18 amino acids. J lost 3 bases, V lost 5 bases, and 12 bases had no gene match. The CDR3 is CASSHRTSGIVWTDTQYF. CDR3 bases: TGTGCCAGCAGCCACAGGACTAGCGGGATAGTGTGGACAGATACGCAGTATTTT.

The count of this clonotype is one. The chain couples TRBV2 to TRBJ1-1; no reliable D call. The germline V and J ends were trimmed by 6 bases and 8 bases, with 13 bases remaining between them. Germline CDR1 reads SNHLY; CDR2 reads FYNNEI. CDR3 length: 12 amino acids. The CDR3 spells CASRVWGTEAFF. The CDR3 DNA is TGTGCCAGCAGAGTATGGGGAACGGAAGCTTTCTTT.

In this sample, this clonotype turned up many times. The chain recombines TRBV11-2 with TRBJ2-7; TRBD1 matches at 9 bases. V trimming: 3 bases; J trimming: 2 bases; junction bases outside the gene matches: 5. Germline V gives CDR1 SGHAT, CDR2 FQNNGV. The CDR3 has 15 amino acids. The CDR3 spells CASSFPGQGTYEQYF. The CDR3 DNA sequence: TGTGCCAGCAGCTTTCCGGGACAGGGTACCTACGAGCAGTACTTC. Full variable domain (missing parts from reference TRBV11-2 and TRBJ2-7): EAGVAQSPRYKIIEKRQSVAFWCNPISGHATLYWYQQILGQGPKLLIQFQNNGVVDDSQLPKDRFSAERLKGVDSTLKIQPAKLEDSAVYLCASSFPGQGTYEQYFGPGTRLTVT.

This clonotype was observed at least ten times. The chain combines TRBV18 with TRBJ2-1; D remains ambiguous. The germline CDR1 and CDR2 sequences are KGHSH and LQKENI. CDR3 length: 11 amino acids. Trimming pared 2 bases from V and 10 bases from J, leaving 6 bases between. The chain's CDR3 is CASSPGIEQFF. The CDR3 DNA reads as TGTGCCAGCTCACCAGGGATAGAGCAGTTCTTC. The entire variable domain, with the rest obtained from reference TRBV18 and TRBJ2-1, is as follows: NAGVMQNPRHLVRRRGQEARLRCSPMKGHSHVYWYRQLPEEGLKFMVYLQKENIIDESGMPKERFSAEFPKEGPSILRIQQVVRGDSAAYFCASSPGIEQFFGPGTRLTVL.

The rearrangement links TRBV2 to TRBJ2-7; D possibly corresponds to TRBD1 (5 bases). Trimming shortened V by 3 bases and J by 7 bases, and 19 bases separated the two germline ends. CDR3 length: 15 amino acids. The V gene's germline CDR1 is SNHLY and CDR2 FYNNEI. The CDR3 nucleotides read TGTGCCAGCAGTGATAGGGGATCCCGAATTCATGAGCAGTACTTC. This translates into CASSDRGSRIHEQYF.

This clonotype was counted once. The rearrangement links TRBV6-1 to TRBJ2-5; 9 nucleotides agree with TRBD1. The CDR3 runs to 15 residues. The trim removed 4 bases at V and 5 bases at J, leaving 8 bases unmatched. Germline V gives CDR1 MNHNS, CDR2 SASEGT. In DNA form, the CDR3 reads TGTGCCAGCAGTGGACAGGGGGACACCGGGGAGACCCAGTACTTC. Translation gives CASSGQGDTGETQYF.

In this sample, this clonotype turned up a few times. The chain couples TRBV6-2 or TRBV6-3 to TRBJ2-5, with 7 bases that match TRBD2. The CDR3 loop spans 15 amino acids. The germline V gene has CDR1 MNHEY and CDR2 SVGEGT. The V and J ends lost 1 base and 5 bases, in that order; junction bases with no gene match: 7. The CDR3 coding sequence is TGTGCCAGCAGTTACTTGGGGGGGGGTAGGGAGACCCAGTACTTC. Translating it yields CASSYLGGGRETQYF.

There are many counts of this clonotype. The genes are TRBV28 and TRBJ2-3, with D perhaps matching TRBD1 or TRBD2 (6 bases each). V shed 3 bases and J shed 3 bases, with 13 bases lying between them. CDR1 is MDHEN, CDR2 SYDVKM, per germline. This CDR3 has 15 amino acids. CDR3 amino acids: CASSFPGALTDTQYF. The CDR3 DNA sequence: TGTGCCAGCAGTTTCCCGGGGGCCCTGACAGATACGCAGTATTTT.

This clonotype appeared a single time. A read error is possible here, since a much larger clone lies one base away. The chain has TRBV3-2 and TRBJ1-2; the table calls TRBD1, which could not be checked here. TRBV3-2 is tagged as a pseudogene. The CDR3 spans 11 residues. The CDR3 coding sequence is TGTGCCAGCAGCCAAGGCGGCCCCGGCACCTTC. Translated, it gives CASSQGGPGTF.

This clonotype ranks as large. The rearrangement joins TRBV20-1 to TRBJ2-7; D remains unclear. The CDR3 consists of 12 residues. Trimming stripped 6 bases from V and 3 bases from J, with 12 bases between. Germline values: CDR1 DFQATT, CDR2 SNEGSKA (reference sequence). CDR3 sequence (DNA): TGCAGTGCCAAGTCTAGGGACTACGAGCAGTACTTC. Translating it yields CSAKSRDYEQYF.

The CDR3 reads CAISYLGKPYEQYF. The CDR3 DNA sequence: TGTGCCATCAGTTACTTAGGAAAACCCTACGAGCAGTACTTC. The gene calls are TRBV10-3 and TRBJ2-7; D not resolved. Looked up from germline, CDR1 is ENHRY and CDR2 is SYGVKD. CDR3 length: 14 amino acids. The ends were cut back, 5 bases at V and 2 bases at J, with 13 bases in the middle.

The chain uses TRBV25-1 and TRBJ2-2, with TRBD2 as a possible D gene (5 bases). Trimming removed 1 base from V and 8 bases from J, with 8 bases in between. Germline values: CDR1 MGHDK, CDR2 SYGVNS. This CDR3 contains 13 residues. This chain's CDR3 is CASSELVAGELFF. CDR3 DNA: TGTGCCAGCAGTGAATTGGTAGCGGGGGAGCTGTTTTTT.

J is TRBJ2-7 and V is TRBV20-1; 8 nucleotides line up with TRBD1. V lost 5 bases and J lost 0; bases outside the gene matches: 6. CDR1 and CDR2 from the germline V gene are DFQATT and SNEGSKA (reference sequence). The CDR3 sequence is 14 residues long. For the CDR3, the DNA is TGCAGTGCTGTGATTACAGGGGGCTCCTACGAGCAGTACTTC. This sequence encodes CSAVITGGSYEQYF.

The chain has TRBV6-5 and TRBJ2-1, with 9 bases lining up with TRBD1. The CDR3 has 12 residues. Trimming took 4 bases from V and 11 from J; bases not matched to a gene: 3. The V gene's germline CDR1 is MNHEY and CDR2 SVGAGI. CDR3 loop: CASSWDREKQFF. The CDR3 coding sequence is TGTGCCAGCAGTTGGGACAGGGAAAAGCAGTTCTTC.

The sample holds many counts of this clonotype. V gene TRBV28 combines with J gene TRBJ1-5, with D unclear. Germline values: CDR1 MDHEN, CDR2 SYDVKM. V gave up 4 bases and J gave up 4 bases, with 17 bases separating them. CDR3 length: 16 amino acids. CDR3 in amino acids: CASSYATRGLNQPQHF. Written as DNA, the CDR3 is TGTGCCAGCAGTTACGCAACACGCGGGCTAAATCAGCCCCAGCATTTT.